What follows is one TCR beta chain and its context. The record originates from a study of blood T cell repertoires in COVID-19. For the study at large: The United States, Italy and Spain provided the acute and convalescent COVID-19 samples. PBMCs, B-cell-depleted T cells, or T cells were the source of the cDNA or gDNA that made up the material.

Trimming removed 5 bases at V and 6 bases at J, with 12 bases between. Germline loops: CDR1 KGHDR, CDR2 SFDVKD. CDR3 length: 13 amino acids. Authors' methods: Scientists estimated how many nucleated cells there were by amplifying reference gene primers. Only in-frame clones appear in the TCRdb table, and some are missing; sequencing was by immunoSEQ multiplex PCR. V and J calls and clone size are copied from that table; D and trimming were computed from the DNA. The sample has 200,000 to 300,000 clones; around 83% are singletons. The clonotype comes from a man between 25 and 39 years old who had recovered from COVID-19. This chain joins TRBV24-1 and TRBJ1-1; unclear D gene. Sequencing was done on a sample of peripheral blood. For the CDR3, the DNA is TGTGCCACCAGTGCCCTGGGAGGGTCTGAAGCTTTCTTT. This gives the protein CATSALGGSEAFF.